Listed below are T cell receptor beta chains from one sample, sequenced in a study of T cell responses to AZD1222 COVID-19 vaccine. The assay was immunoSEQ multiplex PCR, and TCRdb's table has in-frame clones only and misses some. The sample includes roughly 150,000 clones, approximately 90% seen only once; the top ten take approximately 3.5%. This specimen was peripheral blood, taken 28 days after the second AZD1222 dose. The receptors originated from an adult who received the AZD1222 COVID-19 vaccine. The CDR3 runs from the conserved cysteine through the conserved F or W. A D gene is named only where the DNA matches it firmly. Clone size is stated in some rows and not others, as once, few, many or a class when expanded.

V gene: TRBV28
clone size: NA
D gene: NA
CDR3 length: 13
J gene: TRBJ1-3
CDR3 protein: CASSFQGSNTIYF
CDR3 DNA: TGTGCCAGCAGTTTCCAGGGGAGCAACACCATATATTTT

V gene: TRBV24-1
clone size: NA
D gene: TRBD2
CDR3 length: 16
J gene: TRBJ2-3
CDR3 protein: CATSDWTSGSPDTQYF
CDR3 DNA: TGTGCCACCAGTGACTGGACTAGCGGGAGCCCAGATACGCAGTATTTT

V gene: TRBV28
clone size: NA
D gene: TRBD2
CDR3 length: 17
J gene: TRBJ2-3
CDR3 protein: CASSLSQAGGWADTQYF
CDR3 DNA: TGTGCCAGCAGTTTAAGCCAAGCGGGAGGATGGGCAGATACGCAGTATTTT

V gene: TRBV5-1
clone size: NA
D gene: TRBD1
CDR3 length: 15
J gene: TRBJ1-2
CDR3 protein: CASSSLGQGNYGYTF
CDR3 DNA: TGCGCCAGCAGCTCACTAGGACAGGGGAACTATGGCTACACCTTC

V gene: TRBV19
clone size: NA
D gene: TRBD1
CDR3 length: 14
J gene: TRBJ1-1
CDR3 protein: CASSPGQGATEAFF
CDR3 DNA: TGTGCCAGTAGTCCGGGACAGGGGGCGACTGAAGCTTTCTTT

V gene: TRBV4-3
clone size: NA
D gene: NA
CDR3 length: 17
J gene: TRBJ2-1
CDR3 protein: CASSQDPGLSSYNEQFF
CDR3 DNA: TGCGCCAGCAGCCAAGATCCGGGACTTTCCTCCTACAATGAGCAGTTCTTC

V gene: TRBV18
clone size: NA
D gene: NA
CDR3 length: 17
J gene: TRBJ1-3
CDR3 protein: CASSPRGLYLSGNTIYF
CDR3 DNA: TGTGCCAGCTCACCACGGGGCCTGTACCTCTCTGGAAACACCATATATTTT

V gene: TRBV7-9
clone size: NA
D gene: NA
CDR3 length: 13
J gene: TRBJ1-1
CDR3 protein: CASSLTMNTEAFF
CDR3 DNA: TGTGCCAGCAGCTTAACGATGAACACTGAAGCTTTCTTT

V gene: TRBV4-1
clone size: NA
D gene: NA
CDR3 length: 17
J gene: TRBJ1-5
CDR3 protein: CASSQNYGGGGNQPQHF
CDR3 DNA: TGCGCCAGCAGCCAGAATTACGGGGGGGGAGGAAATCAGCCCCAGCATTTT

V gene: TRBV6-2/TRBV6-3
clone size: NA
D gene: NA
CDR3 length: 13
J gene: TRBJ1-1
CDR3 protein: CASSYSARIGAFF
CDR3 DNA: TGTGCCAGCAGTTACTCTGCTCGGATCGGAGCTTTCTTT

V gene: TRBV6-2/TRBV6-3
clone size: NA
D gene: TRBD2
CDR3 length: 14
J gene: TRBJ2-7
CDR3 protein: CASSRGLGSYEQYF
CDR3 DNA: TGTGCCAGCAGTCGGGGACTAGGCTCCTACGAGCAGTACTTC

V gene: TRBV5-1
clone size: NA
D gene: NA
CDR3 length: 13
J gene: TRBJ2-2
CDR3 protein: CASNYANTGELFF
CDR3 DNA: TGCGCCAGCAACTACGCGAACACCGGGGAGCTGTTTTTT

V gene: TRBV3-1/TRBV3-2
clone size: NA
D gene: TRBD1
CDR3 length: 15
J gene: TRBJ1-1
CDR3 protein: CASSQAGTGGTEAFF
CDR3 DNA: TGTGCCAGCAGCCAGGCCGGGACAGGGGGGACTGAAGCTTTCTTT

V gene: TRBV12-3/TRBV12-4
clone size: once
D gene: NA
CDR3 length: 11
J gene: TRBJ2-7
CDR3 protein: CASSKTREQYF
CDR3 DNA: TGTGCCAGCAGCAAGACCCGCGAGCAGTACTTC

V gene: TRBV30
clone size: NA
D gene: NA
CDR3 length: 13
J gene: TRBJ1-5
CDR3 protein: CACAAGHNQPQHF
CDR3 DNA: TGTGCCTGTGCTGCAGGGCACAATCAGCCCCAGCATTTT

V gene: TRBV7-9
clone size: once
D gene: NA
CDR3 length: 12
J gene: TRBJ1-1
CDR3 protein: CASSLGGVVAFF
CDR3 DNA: TGTGCCAGCAGCTTAGGCGGGGTGGTAGCTTTCTTT

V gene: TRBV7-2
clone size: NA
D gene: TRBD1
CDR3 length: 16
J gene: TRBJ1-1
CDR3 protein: CASSLGQGGHGTEAFF
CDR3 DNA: TGTGCCAGCAGCTTAGGACAGGGGGGACACGGCACTGAAGCTTTCTTT

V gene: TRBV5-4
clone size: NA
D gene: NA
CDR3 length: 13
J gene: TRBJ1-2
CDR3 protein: CASSPGPNDGYTF
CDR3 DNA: TGTGCCAGCAGCCCGGGACCAAACGATGGCTACACCTTC

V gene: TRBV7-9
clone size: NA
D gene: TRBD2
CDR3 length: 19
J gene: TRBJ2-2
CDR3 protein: CASSLLWTSGRANTGELFF
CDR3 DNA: TGTGCCAGCAGCTTACTTTGGACTAGCGGGAGGGCGAACACCGGGGAGCTGTTTTTT

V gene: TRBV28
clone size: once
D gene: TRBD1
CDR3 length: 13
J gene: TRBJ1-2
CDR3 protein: CASSTGQGDGYTF
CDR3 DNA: TGTGCCAGCAGCACTGGACAGGGTGACGGCTACACCTTC

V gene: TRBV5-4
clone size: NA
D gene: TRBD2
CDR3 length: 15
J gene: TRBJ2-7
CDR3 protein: CASSSSTSGPYEQYF
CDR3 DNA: TGTGCCAGCAGCTCATCGACTAGCGGTCCCTACGAGCAGTACTTC

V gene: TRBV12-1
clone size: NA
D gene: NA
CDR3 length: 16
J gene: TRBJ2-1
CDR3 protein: CASSGGTSTTYNEQFF
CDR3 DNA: TGTGCCAGCAGCGGAGGGACTAGCACGACTTACAATGAGCAGTTCTTC

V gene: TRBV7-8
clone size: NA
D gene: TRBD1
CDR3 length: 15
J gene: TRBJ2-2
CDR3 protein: CASSPGQGEAGELFF
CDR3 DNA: TGTGCCAGCAGCCCGGGACAGGGGGAGGCCGGGGAGCTGTTTTTT

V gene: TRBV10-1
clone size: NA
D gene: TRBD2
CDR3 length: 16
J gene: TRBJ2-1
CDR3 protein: CASSKVLAGGPDEQFF
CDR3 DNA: TGCGCCAGCAGCAAGGTTCTAGCGGGAGGGCCAGATGAGCAGTTCTTC

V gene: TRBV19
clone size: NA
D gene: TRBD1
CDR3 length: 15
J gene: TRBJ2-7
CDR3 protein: CASSRGTGGPYEQYF
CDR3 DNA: TGTGCCAGTAGTAGAGGGACAGGGGGACCCTACGAGCAGTACTTC

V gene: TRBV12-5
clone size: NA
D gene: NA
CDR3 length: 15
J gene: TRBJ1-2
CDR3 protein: CASGNPSTGLYGYTF
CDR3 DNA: TGTGCTAGTGGTAACCCCTCCACAGGGCTCTATGGCTACACCTTC

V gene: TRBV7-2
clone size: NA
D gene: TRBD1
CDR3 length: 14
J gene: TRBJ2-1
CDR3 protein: CASSLRDRGGEQFF
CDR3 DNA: TGTGCCAGCAGCTTAAGGGACAGGGGAGGTGAGCAGTTCTTC

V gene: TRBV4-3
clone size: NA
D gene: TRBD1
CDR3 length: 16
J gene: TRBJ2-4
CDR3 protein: CASSQGRTGGANIQYF
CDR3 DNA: TGCGCCAGCAGCCAGGGAAGGACAGGGGGCGCAAACATTCAGTACTTC

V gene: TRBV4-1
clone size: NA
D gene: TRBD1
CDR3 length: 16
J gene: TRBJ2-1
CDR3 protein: CASSPPGTGSYNEQFF
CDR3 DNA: TGCGCCAGCAGCCCACCTGGGACAGGGAGTTACAATGAGCAGTTCTTC

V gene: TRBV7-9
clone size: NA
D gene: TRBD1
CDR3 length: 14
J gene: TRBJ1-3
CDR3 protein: CASSARTGENTIYF
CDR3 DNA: TGTGCCAGCAGCGCTAGGACAGGGGAGAACACCATATATTTT

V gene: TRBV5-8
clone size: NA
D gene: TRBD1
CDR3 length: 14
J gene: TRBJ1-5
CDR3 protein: CASSFGDRGTPQHF
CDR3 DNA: TGTGCCAGCAGCTTTGGGGACAGGGGAACTCCCCAGCATTTT

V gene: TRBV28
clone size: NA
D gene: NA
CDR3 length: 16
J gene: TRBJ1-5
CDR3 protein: CASSLLGQVRNQPQHF
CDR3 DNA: TGTGCCAGCAGTTTACTCGGCCAGGTACGCAATCAGCCCCAGCATTTT

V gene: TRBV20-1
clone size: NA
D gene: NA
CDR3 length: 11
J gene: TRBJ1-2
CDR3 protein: CSASASGGYTF
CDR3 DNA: TGCAGTGCCTCAGCTTCCGGGGGCTACACCTTC

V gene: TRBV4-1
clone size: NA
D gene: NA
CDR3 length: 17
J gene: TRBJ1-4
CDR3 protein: CASSQGGSGSTNEKLFF
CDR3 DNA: TGCGCCAGCAGCCAAGGCGGATCGGGCTCAACTAATGAAAAACTGTTTTTT

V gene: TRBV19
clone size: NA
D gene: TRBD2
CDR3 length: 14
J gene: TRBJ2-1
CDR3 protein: CASSIYPGGYEQFF
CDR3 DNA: TGTGCCAGTAGTATATATCCGGGAGGGTATGAGCAGTTCTTC

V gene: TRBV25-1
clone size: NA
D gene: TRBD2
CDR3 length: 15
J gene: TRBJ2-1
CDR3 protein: CASSDSGTSPGLEFF
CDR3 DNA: TGTGCCAGCAGTGATTCAGGGACTAGTCCGGGACTGGAGTTCTTC

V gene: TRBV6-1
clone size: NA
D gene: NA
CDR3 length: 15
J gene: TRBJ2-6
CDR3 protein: CASSESSSGANVLTF
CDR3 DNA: TGTGCCAGCAGTGAATCGAGCTCTGGGGCCAACGTCCTGACTTTC

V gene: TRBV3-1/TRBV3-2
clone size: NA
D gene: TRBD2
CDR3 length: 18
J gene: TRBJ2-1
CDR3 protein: CASSQDQESSGTHNEQFF
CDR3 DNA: TGTGCCAGCAGCCAAGATCAGGAGTCTAGCGGGACTCACAATGAGCAGTTCTTC

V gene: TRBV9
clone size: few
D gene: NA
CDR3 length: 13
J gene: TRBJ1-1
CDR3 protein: CASSVGGYTEAFF
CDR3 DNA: TGTGCCAGCAGCGTAGGAGGGTACACTGAAGCTTTCTTT

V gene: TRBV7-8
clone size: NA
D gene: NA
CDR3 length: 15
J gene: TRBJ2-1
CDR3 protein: CASSFSRRHYNEQFF
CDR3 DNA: TGTGCCAGCAGCTTTAGCCGGCGCCACTACAATGAGCAGTTCTTC

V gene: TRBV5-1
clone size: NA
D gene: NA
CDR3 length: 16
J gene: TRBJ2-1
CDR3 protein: CASSWDRGGSYNEQFF
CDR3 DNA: TGCGCCAGCAGCTGGGACCGGGGCGGGTCCTACAATGAGCAGTTCTTC

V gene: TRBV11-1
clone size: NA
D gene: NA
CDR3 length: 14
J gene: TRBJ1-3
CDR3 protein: CASSVSGTQDTIYF
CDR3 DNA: TGTGCCAGCAGCGTTTCCGGGACGCAGGACACCATATATTTT

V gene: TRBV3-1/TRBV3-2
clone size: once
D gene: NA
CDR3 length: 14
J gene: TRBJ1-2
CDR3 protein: CASSQDGQNYGYTF
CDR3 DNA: TGTGCCAGCAGCCAAGATGGGCAGAACTATGGCTACACCTTC

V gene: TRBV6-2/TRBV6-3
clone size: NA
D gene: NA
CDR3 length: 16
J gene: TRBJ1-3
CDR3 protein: CASSRGLRAGGNTIYF
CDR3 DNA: TGTGCCAGCAGCCGGGGATTGAGGGCAGGAGGAAACACCATATATTTT

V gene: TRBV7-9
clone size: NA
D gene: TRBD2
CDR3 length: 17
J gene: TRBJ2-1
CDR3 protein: CASSAQSGLAGPNEQFF
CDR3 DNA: TGTGCCAGCAGCGCCCAGTCCGGGCTAGCGGGACCAAATGAGCAGTTCTTC

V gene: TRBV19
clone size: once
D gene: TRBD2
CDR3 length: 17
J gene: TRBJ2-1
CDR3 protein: CASSISRGAGGFNEQFF
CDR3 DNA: TGTGCCAGTAGTATAAGCCGGGGAGCGGGAGGTTTCAATGAGCAGTTCTTC

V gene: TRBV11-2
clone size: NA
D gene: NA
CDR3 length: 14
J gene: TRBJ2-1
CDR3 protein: CASSQNWAYNEQFF
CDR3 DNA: TGTGCCAGCAGCCAAAATTGGGCTTACAATGAGCAGTTCTTC

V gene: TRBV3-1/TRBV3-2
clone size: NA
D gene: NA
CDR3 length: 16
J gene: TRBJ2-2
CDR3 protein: CASSQRGGSHTGELFF
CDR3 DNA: TGTGCCAGCAGCCAGAGGGGCGGATCCCACACCGGGGAGCTGTTTTTT

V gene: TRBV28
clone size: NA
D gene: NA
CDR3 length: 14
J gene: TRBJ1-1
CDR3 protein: CASSFPGGNTEAFF
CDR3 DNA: TGTGCCAGCAGTTTTCCGGGGGGGAACACTGAAGCTTTCTTT

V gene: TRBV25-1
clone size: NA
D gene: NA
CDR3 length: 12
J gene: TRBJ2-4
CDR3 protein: CASSTRGDIQYF
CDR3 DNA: TGTGCCAGCAGTACCAGGGGTGACATTCAGTACTTC

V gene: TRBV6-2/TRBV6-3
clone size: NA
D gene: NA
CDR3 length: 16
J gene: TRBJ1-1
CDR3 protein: CASSYRKGGGLTEAFF
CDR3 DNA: TGTGCCAGCAGTTACCGTAAAGGGGGGGGGCTCACTGAAGCTTTCTTT

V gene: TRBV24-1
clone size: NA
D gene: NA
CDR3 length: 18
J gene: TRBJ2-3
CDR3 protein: CATSDITDPGLGADTQYF
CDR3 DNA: TGTGCCACCAGTGATATCACAGACCCGGGACTTGGTGCAGATACGCAGTATTTT

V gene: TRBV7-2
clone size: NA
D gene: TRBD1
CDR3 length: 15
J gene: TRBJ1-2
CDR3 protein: CASSLRQGVLYGYTF
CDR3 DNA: TGTGCCAGCAGCTTACGACAGGGGGTACTCTATGGCTACACCTTC

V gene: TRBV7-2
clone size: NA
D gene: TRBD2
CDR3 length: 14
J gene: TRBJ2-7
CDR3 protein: CASSPRGRPYEQYF
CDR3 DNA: TGTGCCAGCAGCCCGCGCGGGAGACCCTACGAGCAGTACTTC

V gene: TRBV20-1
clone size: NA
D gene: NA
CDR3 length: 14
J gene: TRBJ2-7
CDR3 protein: CSASLGGPPYEQYF
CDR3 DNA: TGCAGTGCTAGTTTGGGGGGACCCCCCTACGAGCAGTACTTC

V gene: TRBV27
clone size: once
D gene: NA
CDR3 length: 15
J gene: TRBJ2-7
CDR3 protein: CASSAGAGLHYEQYF
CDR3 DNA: TGTGCCAGCAGTGCGGGGGCAGGTCTTCACTACGAGCAGTACTTC

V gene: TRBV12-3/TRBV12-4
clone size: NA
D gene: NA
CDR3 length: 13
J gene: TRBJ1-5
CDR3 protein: CASSLLSNQPQHF
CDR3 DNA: TGTGCCAGCAGTTTATTAAGCAATCAGCCCCAGCATTTT